What follows are 8 T cell receptor beta chains derived from one specimen sequenced in a study of CD8+ T cells in alopecia areata. Treatment noted: oral pan-JAK inhibitor, 5-10 mg twice daily. RNA extraction and reverse transcription yielded cDNA as sequencing template. Data came from immunoSEQ multiplex PCR; TCRdb stores just in-frame clones and leaves some out. This sample yields about 210,000 clones, of which approximately 72% are seen a single time; roughly 1.2% belongs to the top ten. The material was CD4+ T cells sorted from blood, obtained around week 44, from a patient treated with tofacitinib. These TCRs come from a human donor with alopecia areata.

The gene calls are TRBV30 and TRBJ1-1; 9 bases fit TRBD1. Germline V gene data show CDR1 as GTSNPN and CDR2 as SVGIG (reference sequence). Trimming took 8 bases from V and 1 from J; bases not matched to a gene: 8. CDR3 length: 14 amino acids. The CDR3 DNA reads as TGTGCCGGCTTCAAGGGACAGGGGAACACTGAAGCTTTCTTT. Residues: CAGFKGQGNTEAFF.

V gene TRBV7-2 combines with J gene TRBJ1-2; D not resolved. Trimming removed 1 base from V and 0 bases from J, with 12 bases in between. CDR1 and CDR2 from the germline V gene are SGHTA and FQGNSA. The CDR3 has 16 residues. The CDR3 nucleotides are TGTGCCAGCAGCTTAGTGTCCAGCAAAGCTAACTATGGCTACACCTTC. Protein: CASSLVSSKANYGYTF.

The genes are TRBV29-1 and TRBJ1-5; D ambiguous. This CDR3 has 12 amino acids. Trimming left V 7 bases short and J 5 bases short, with 12 bases between. Germline V gene sequence: CDR1 SQVTM, CDR2 ANQGSEA. This CDR3 reads CSGGDGDQPQHF. As DNA, the CDR3 is TGCAGCGGTGGGGATGGGGATCAGCCCCAGCATTTT.

V usage is TRBV29-1 and J usage is TRBJ2-3; no definite D call. CDR1 is SQVTM, CDR2 ANQGSEA, per germline. V lost 6 bases and J lost 6, with 16 bases in between. The CDR3 spans 13 residues. The chain's CDR3 is CSVAGRMWDTQYF. Here the CDR3 DNA reads TGCAGCGTAGCCGGACGGATGTGGGATACGCAGTATTTT.

The genes are TRBV27 and TRBJ2-7, with D hard to call. The germline CDR1 and CDR2 sequences are MNHEY and SMNVEV (reference sequence). V was pared by 6 bases and J by 1 base, with 10 bases between. The CDR3 is 13 amino acids. CDR3 nucleotides: TGTGCCAGCAGGAGGACGGCTTCCTACGAGCAGTACTTC. It yields the protein CASRRTASYEQYF.

The chain couples TRBV29-1 to TRBJ2-1; 7 nucleotides align to TRBD2. The CDR3 has 11 amino acids. V gave up 7 bases and J gave up 14 bases; unmatched junction bases: 11. Per the germline V gene, CDR1 is SQVTM and CDR2 is ANQGSEA. The CDR3 DNA sequence: TGCAGCGCATCAGTCGGGGGGATCGAGTTCTTC. Translation gives CSASVGGIEFF.

This clone appeared a single time. V and J are TRBV9 and TRBJ1-2, with D possibly matching TRBD1 (5 bases). The CDR3 has 15 amino acids. V lost 3 bases to trimming and J lost 0 bases, with 12 bases between them. Germline V gene sequence: CDR1 SGDLS, CDR2 YYNGEE. CDR3 DNA sequence: TGTGCCAGCAGCGATACAGGTCATACTAACTATGGCTACACCTTC. It translates to CASSDTGHTNYGYTF.

This chain connects TRBV9 to TRBJ1-6; D is possibly TRBD1 (6 bases). This CDR3 contains 15 residues. With 3 bases removed from V and 8 bases from J, the gap between germline ends came to 15 bases. Germline lookup yields CDR1 SGDLS and CDR2 YYNGEE. Here the CDR3 DNA reads TGTGCCAGCAGCGCACGGGGGGGGCCGGATTCACCCCTCCACTTT. Protein: CASSARGGPDSPLHF.